This T cell receptor beta chain was profiled in a study of T cells in Graves' hyperthyroidism and ophthalmopathy. As for the study in general: Peripheral blood was acquired at first diagnosis, ahead of any therapy whatsoever.

This CDR3 is 14 amino acids long. V gave up 6 bases and J gave up 7 bases, with 16 bases separating them. CDR1 is MRHNA and CDR2 is SNTAGT in the germline V gene. Study-wide results and caveats: By a 13 V-J model, ophthalmopathy was set apart from stable hyperthyroidism.

For Graves' hyperthyroidism to be stable, ophthalmopathy could not progress within 18 months. Diagnoses were made from clinical symptoms, serum measures (thyroxine and TRAb), thyroid ultrasound and orbital computed tomography. The table lists this clonotype with a few counts. Its antigen remains unidentified. The TCR beta CDR3 regions underwent amplification using RNA transcripts as the source. The TCR CDR3 was amplified in a first-round RT-PCR using the HTBI primer set. TCRdb passed the multiplex PCR reads through MiXCR, listing each CDR3 protein once. The sample records around 440,000 distinct CDR3 sequences, approximately 15% being singletons.

The V call is TRBV6-4, the J call TRBJ2-1, with unresolved D. This clonotype was sampled from a woman aged 18 to 35 with Graves' hyperthyroidism. The sequencing input was blood. The DNA of the CDR3 is TGTGCCAGCAGCACGACTTTCGACGGGAATGAGCAGTTCTTC. It translates to CASSTTFDGNEQFF.